Sequencing of this T cell receptor beta chain was carried out in a study of T cells in localized non-small cell lung cancer. Study results and limitations: Only one tumor region went through sequencing, so heterogeneity may still be there.

V was shortened by 2 bases and J by 4 bases, with 17 bases between the two germline ends. Per germline, CDR1 SNHLY and CDR2 FYNNEI. The CDR3 contains 17 residues. A note on this clone: Its specificity is not known.

Sequencing was performed with immunoSEQ multiplex PCR; in TCRdb, only in-frame clones are kept and a portion is missing. The table has around 100,000 clones, 87% seen once; the top ten hold roughly 15%. The starting material was peripheral blood, obtained before any cancer treatment. This clonotype originated in a man between 35 and 75 years old with stage I squamous cell lung carcinoma. The rearrangement links TRBV2 to TRBJ2-2; TRBD1 might be the D (6 bases). The chain's CDR3 is CASSEILGQESTGELFF. CDR3 bases: TGTGCCAGCAGTGAAATTTTGGGACAAGAAAGCACCGGGGAGCTGTTTTTT.